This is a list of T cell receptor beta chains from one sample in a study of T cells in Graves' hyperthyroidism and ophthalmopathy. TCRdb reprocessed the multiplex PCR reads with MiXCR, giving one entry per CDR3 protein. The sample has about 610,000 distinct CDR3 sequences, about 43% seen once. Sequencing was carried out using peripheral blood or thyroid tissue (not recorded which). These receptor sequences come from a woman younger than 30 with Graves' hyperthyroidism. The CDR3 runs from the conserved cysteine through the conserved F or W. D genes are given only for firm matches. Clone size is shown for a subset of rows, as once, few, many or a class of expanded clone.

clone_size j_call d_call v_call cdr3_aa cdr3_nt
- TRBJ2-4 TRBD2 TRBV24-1 CATQRGGRSIQYF TGTGCCACCCAAAGGGGAGGGCGAAGCATTCAGTACTTC
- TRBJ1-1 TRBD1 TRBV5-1 CASSWTGGSGNTEAFF TGCGCCAGCAGCTGGACAGGGGGCTCTGGGAACACTGAAGCTTTCTTT
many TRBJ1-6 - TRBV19 CASTTKLNSPLHF TGTGCCAGTACTACAAAATTGAATTCACCCCTCCACTTT
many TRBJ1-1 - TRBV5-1 CASSLMVNTEAFF TGCGCCAGCAGCTTAATGGTGAACACTGAAGCTTTCTTT
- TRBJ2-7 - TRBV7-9 CASSLPASGLPFAEQYF TGTGCTAGCAGCTTACCAGCCAGCGGACTCCCTTTTGCCGAGCAGTACTTC
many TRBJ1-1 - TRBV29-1 CSVGSALSSTEAFF TGCAGCGTTGGATCGGCACTAAGTAGCACTGAAGCTTTCTTT
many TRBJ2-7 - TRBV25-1 CASSEWFQDEQYF TGTGCCAGCAGTGAATGGTTCCAGGACGAGCAGTACTTC
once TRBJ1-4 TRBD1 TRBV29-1 CSILTGDGEKLFF TGCAGCATCCTGACAGGGGATGGGGAAAAACTGTTTTTT
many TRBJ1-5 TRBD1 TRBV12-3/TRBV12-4 CASSFAGGGSQPQHF TGTGCCAGCAGTTTCGCAGGGGGAGGTAGTCAGCCCCAGCATTTT
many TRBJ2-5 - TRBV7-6 CASSSGGLNPTQYF TGTGCCAGCAGCTCCGGGGGGCTAAACCCGACCCAGTACTTC
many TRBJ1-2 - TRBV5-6 CASSLGRGDPRYGYTF TGTGCCAGCAGCTTGGGTCGGGGGGACCCCCGATACGGCTACACCTTC
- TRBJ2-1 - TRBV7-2 CASSQQGSLDGEQFF TGTGCCAGCAGCCAGCAGGGTTCTCTTGACGGTGAGCAGTTCTTC
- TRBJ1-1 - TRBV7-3 CASSLMGGGNTEAFF TGTGCCAGCAGCTTAATGGGGGGGGGAAACACTGAAGCTTTCTTT
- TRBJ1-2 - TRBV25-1 CARSEGRNYGYTF TGTGCCAGATCCGAGGGGAGGAACTATGGCTACACCTTC
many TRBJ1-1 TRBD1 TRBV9 CASSSGQGPTEAFF TGTGCCAGCTCATCGGGACAGGGACCCACTGAAGCTTTCTTT
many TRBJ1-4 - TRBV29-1 CSVVSGTAEKLFF TGCAGCGTCGTCTCCGGGACGGCTGAAAAACTGTTTTTT
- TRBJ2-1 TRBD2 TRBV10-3 CAINTGTSGASDEQFF TGTGCCATCAACACCGGGACTAGCGGGGCTAGCGATGAGCAGTTCTTC
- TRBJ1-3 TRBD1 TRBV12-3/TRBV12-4 CASRHRDRGTGNTIYF TGTGCCAGCAGGCATCGGGACAGGGGAACTGGAAACACCATATATTTT
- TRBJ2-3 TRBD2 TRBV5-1 CASSEDGTRGDTQYF TGCGCCAGCAGCGAGGATGGGACTAGAGGGGATACGCAGTATTTT
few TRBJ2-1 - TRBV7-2 CASSSHRDDNEQFF TGTGCCAGCAGCTCGCACCGGGACGACAATGAGCAGTTCTTC
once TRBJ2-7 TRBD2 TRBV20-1 CSAEPAGVYEQYF TGCAGTGCTGAACCAGCGGGAGTGTACGAGCAGTACTTC
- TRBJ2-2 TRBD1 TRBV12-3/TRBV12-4 CASSSGTGGPKDSTGELFF TGTGCCAGCAGTTCCGGGACAGGGGGCCCGAAAGACTCCACCGGGGAGCTGTTTTTT
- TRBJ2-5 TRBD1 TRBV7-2 CASSLGTGTQYF TGTGCCAGCAGCTTGGGGACAGGGACCCAGTACTTC